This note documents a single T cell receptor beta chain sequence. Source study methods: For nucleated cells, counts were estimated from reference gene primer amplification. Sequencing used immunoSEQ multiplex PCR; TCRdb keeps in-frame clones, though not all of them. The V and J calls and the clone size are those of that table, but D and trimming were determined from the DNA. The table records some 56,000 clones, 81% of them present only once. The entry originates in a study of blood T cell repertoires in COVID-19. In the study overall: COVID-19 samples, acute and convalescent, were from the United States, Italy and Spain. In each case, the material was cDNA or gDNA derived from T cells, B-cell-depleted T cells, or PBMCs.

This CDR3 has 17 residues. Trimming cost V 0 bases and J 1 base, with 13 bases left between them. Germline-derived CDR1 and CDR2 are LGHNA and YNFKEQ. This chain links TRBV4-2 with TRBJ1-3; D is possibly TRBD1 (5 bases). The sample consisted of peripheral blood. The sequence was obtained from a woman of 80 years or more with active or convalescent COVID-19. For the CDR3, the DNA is TGTGCCAGCAGCCAAGAAATTCTAGGGGCATCTGGAAACACCATATATTTT. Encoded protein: CASSQEILGASGNTIYF.